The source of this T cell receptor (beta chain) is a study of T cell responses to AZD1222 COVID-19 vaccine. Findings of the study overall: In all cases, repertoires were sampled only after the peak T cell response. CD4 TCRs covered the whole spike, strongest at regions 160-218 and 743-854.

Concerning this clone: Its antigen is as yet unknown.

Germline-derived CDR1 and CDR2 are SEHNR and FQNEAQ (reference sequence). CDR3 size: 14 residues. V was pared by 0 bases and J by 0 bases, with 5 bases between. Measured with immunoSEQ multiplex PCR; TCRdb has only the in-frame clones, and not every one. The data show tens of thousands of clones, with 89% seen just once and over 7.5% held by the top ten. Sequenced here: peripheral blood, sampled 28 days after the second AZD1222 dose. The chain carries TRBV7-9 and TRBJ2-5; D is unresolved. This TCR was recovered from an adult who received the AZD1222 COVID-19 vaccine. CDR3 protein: CASSLASYQETQYF. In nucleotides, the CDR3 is TGTGCCAGCAGCTTAGCTTCATACCAAGAGACCCAGTACTTC.